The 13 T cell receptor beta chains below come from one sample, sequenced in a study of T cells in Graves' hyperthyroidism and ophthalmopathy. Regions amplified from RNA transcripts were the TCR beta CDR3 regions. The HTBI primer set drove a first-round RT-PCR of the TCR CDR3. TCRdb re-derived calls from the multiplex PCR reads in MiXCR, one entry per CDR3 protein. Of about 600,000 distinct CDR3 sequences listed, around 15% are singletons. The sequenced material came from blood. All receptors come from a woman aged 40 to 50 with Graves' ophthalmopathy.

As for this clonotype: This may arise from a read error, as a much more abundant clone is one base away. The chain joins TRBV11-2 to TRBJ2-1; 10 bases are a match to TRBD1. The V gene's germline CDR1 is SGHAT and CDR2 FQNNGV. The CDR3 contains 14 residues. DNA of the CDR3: TGTGCCAGCAGCCGGACGACAGGGGGCAATGGGCAGTTCTTC. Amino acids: CASSRTTGGNGQFF.

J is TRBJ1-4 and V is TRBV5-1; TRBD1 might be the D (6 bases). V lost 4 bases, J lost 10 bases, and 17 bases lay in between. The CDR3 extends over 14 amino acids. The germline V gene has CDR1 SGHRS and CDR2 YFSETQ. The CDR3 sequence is CASSLGSGAVKLFF. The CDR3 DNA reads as TGCGCCAGCAGCCTCGGGTCAGGGGCTGTAAAACTGTTTTTT.

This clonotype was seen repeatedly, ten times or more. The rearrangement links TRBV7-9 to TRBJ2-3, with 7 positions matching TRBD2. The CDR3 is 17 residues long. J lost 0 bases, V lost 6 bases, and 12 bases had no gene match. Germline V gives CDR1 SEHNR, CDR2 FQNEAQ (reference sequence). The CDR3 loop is CASRPGSSGTSTDTQYF. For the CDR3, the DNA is TGTGCCAGCAGACCCGGGAGCAGCGGGACTAGCACAGATACGCAGTATTTT.

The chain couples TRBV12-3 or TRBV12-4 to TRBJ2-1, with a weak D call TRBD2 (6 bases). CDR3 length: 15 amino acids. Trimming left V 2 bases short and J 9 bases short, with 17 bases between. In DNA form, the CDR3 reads TGTGCCAGCAGTTTAACCCTTAGCGGTTCAGTTGAGCAGTTCTTC. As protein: CASSLTLSGSVEQFF.

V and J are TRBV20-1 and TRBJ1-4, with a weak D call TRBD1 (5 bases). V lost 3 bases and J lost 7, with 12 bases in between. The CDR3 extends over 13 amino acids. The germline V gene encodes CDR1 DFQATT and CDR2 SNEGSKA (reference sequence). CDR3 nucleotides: TGCAGTGCTAGGGGAGGGGTTGGTGAAAAACTGTTTTTT. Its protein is CSARGGVGEKLFF.

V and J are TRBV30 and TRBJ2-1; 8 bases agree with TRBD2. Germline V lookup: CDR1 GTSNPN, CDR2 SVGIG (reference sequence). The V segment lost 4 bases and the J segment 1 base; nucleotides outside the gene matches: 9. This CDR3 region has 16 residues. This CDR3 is CAWTPSGGGSYNEQFF. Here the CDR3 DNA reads TGTGCCTGGACGCCAAGCGGGGGTGGGTCCTACAATGAGCAGTTCTTC.

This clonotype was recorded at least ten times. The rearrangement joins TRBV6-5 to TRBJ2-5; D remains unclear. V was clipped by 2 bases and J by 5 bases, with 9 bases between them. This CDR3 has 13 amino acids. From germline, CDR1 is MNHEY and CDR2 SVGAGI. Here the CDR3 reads CASSYAVWETQYF. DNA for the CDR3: TGTGCCAGCAGTTACGCAGTGTGGGAGACCCAGTACTTC.

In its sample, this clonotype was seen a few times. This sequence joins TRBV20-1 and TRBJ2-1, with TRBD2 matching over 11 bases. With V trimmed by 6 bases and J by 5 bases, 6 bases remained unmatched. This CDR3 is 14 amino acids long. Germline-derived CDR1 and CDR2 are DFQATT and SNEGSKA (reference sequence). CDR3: CSAGTSGLNNEQFF. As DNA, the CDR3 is TGCAGTGCGGGGACTAGCGGACTTAACAATGAGCAGTTCTTC.

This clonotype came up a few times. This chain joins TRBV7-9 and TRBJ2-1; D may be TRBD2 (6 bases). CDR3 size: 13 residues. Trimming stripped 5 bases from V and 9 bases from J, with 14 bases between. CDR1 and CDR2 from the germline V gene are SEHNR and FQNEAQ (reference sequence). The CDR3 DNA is TGTGCCAGCAGCCTCACGACGCGGGGTGAGCAGTTCTTC. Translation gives CASSLTTRGEQFF.

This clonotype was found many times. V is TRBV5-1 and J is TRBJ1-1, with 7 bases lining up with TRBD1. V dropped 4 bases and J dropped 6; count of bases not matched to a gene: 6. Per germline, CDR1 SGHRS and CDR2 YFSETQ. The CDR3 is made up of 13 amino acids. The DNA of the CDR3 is TGCGCCAGCAGCCCACGAGGACAGGCTGAAGCTTTCTTT. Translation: CASSPRGQAEAFF.

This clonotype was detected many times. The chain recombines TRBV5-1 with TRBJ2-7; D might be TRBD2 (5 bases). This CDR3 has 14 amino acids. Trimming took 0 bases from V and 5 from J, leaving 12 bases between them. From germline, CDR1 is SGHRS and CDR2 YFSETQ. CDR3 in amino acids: CASSLGDLGDEQYF. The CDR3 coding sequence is TGCGCCAGCAGCTTGGGGGATCTCGGGGACGAGCAGTACTTC.

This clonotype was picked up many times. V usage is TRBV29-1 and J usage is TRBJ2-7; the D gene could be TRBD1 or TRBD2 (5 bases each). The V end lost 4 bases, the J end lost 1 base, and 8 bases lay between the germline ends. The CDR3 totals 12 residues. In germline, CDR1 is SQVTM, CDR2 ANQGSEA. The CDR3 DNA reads TGCAGCGTTGTGAGGGGTTCCTACGAGCAGTACTTC. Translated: CSVVRGSYEQYF.

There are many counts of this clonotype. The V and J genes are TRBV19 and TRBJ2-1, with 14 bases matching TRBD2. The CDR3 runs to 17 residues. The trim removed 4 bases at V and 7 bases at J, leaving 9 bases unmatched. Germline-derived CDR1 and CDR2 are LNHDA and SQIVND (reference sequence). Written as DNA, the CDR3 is TGTGCCAGTAGTACCGGACTAGCGGGAGGTCCACGTAATGAGCAGTTCTTC. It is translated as CASSTGLAGGPRNEQFF.